These 18 T cell receptor beta chains came from one sample sequenced in a study of Tregs in tolerant kidney transplant recipients. Data came from immunoSEQ multiplex PCR; TCRdb stores just in-frame clones and leaves some out. The data contain tens of thousands of clones, roughly 84% of them singletons. Source material: CD4+ T cells from blood. All receptors come from a human donor in good health.

V is TRBV7-9 and J is TRBJ2-1; possibly TRBD2 for D (7 bases). Trimming cost V 3 bases and J 6 bases, with 9 bases left between them. The CDR3 runs 13 residues. The germline V gene encodes CDR1 SEHNR and CDR2 FQNEAQ (reference sequence). CDR3 protein: CASSLGGGNEQFF. CDR3 nucleotide sequence: TGTGCCAGCAGCTTGGGAGGGGGCAATGAGCAGTTCTTC.

This clone came up once. This chain connects TRBV6-4 to TRBJ1-1; D is unclear. The CDR3 contains 14 residues. Germline V gives CDR1 MRHNA, CDR2 SNTAGT. V dropped 3 bases and J dropped 1 base, with 9 bases sitting between them. CDR3 sequence: CASSESWANTEAFF. The CDR3 DNA reads TGTGCCAGCAGTGAATCATGGGCGAACACTGAAGCTTTCTTT.

The count of this clone is one. The chain joins TRBV6-5 to TRBJ2-5; tentatively, D is TRBD1 or TRBD2 (5 bases each). With 5 bases removed from V and 5 bases from J, the gap between germline ends came to 9 bases. Germline V CDR1 and CDR2: MNHEY, SVGAGI. This CDR3 contains 12 residues. In DNA form, the CDR3 reads TGTGCCAGCAGTCGGGGCAGTGAGACCCAGTACTTC. Its translation: CASSRGSETQYF.

The chain employs TRBV7-6 and TRBJ2-3; D unclear. Deletions cut 5 bases from V and 6 bases from J, with 6 bases between. CDR1 is SGHVS and CDR2 is FNYEAQ in the germline V gene. The CDR3 has 11 residues. As DNA, the CDR3 is TGTGCCAGCAGCCATTTGGATACGCAGTATTTT. It codes for CASSHLDTQYF. The full variable domain, rest sourced from reference TRBV7-6 and TRBJ2-3, is GAGVSQSPRYKVTKRGQDVALRCDPISGHVSLYWYRQALGQGPEFLTYFNYEAQQDKSGLPNDRFSAERPEGSISTLTIQRTEQRDSAMYRCASSHLDTQYFGPGTRLTVL.

This clone was counted only a few times. The same CDR3 is also encoded by other DNA sequences in this sample. The rearrangement links TRBV29-1 to TRBJ2-1; 7 bases agree with TRBD1. J gave up 4 bases and V 4 bases, and 4 bases lay outside the gene matches. The CDR3 consists of 13 residues. Germline CDR1 is SQVTM and CDR2 is ANQGSEA. This chain's CDR3 is CSVGRDRYNEQFF. CDR3 DNA: TGCAGCGTTGGCCGGGACAGATACAATGAGCAGTTCTTC.

This chain uses TRBV7-2 with TRBJ2-5; TRBD2 matches 8 bases. The CDR3 length is 18 residues. V was clipped by 2 bases and J by 4 bases; unmatched bases: 15. The germline V gene encodes CDR1 SGHTA and CDR2 FQGNSA. The CDR3 sequence is CASSLTGAGAGATETQYF. In DNA form, the CDR3 reads TGTGCCAGCAGCTTAACGGGGGCGGGAGCGGGAGCAACAGAGACCCAGTACTTC.

V usage is TRBV30 and J usage is TRBJ2-7, with 8 positions matching TRBD1. The germline V gene encodes CDR1 GTSNPN and CDR2 SVGIG (reference sequence). CDR3 length equals 13 residues. Trimming removed 2 bases from V and 9 bases from J; junction bases left unmatched: 9. DNA for the CDR3: TGTGCCTGGAGTACGCCAGGGGGCTGGGTGCAGTACTTC. It yields the protein CAWSTPGGWVQYF. The full variable domain, in which reference TRBV30 and TRBJ2-7 provide the parts outside the CDR3, is SQTIHQWPATLVQPVGSPLSLECTVEGTSNPNLYWYRQAAGRGLQLLFYSVGIGQISSEVPQNLSASRPQDRQFILSSKKLLLSDSGFYLCAWSTPGGWVQYFGPGTRLTVT.

V gene TRBV30 combines with J gene TRBJ1-2; D perhaps matches TRBD1 (5 bases). Trimming pared 2 bases from V and 7 bases from J, leaving 14 bases between. Germline CDR1 and CDR2: GTSNPN and SVGIG (reference sequence). The CDR3 is 13 residues long. CDR3 sequence (DNA): TGTGCCTGGAGTCTGTTTTCAGGGATTGGCTACACCTTC. Its protein product is CAWSLFSGIGYTF. Looking up the rest from reference TRBV30 and TRBJ1-2 gives the full variable domain: SQTIHQWPATLVQPVGSPLSLECTVEGTSNPNLYWYRQAAGRGLQLLFYSVGIGQISSEVPQNLSASRPQDRQFILSSKKLLLSDSGFYLCAWSLFSGIGYTFGSGTRLTVV.

This clone counts as medium-sized. The gene calls are TRBV10-1 and TRBJ2-2; the D is unclear. Germline CDR1 is WNHNN and CDR2 is SYGVQD (reference sequence). The CDR3 is 9 amino acids. In DNA, the CDR3 is TGCGAGGGCACCGGGGAGCTGTTTTTT. Translation: CEGTGELFF.

The CDR3 nucleotides read TGCAGCTCCTTGACGTTGGGTACTAACACTGAAGCTTTCTTT. Encoded protein: CSSLTLGTNTEAFF. This rearrangement joins TRBV29-1 to TRBJ1-1, with D hard to call. In germline, CDR1 is SQVTM, CDR2 ANQGSEA. V was pared by 8 bases and J by 2 bases, with 18 bases between. CDR3 size: 14 residues.

The chain recombines TRBV7-3 with TRBJ2-2; no clear D gene. Germline CDR1 SGHTA, CDR2 FQGTGA. The CDR3 extends over 15 amino acids. V gave up 5 bases and J gave up 5 bases, with 15 bases separating them. Here the CDR3 DNA reads TGTGCCAGCAGCCCTACAACGCTAGGGACCGGGGAGCTGTTTTTT. It specifies CASSPTTLGTGELFF.

The V call is TRBV30, the J call TRBJ1-5; D not certain. CDR1 GTSNPN and CDR2 SVGIG come from the germline V gene (reference sequence). Trimming pared 0 bases from V and 7 bases from J, leaving 10 bases between. The CDR3 contains 13 residues. The DNA of the CDR3 is TGTGCCTGGAGTGTTGAGAGGGAGCAGCCCCAGCATTTT. Protein sequence: CAWSVEREQPQHF.

The chain is built from TRBV11-3 and TRBJ2-1; D call uncertain. The CDR3 loop spans 11 amino acids. Germline V gives CDR1 SGHNT, CDR2 YENEEA. Trimming pared 4 bases from V and 9 bases from J, leaving 7 bases between. CDR3 DNA: TGTGCCAGCAGCTCCAACTTTGAGCAGTTCTTC. The encoded protein is CASSSNFEQFF.

The chain uses TRBV29-1 and TRBJ1-2; 8 nucleotides line up with TRBD1. The ends lost 5 bases at V and 8 bases at J; junction bases unmatched: 4. This CDR3 has 11 amino acids. The germline CDR1 and CDR2 sequences are SQVTM and ANQGSEA. The CDR3 loop is CSVRQGLGYTF. CDR3 nucleotides: TGCAGCGTTAGACAGGGGCTCGGCTACACCTTC.

The chain has TRBV5-1 and TRBJ2-1; D is ambiguous. The CDR3 has 14 amino acids. CDR1 and CDR2 (germline): SGHRS, YFSETQ. V shed 0 bases and J shed 6 bases, with 10 bases lying between them. CDR3 DNA sequence: TGCGCCAGCAGCTTGGATCCAGGCACCAATGAGCAGTTCTTC. Translation gives CASSLDPGTNEQFF.

V usage is TRBV6-6 and J usage is TRBJ2-3; D gene unclear. Trimming removed 6 bases at V and 1 base at J, with 11 bases between. The CDR3 totals 14 residues. Germline loops: CDR1 MNHNY, CDR2 SVGAGI (reference sequence). The CDR3 loop is CASSLGGGTDTQYF. CDR3 nucleotides: TGTGCCAGCAGCCTGGGCGGAGGCACAGATACGCAGTATTTT.

V gene TRBV5-1 combines with J gene TRBJ1-6; D possibly corresponds to TRBD1 (5 bases). V was trimmed by 5 bases and J by 5 bases, leaving 11 bases between them. Germline loops: CDR1 SGHRS, CDR2 YFSETQ. The CDR3 has 14 residues. The CDR3 DNA is TGCGCCAGCAGTTACGGACAAGATAATTCACCCCTCCACTTT. It specifies CASSYGQDNSPLHF.

This chain connects TRBV10-2 to TRBJ1-1, with D perhaps TRBD1 (5 bases). Germline CDR1 is WSHSY and CDR2 is SAAADI. The CDR3 covers 15 residues. Trimming left V 3 bases short and J 2 bases short, with 13 bases between. The CDR3 DNA is TGCGCCAGCAGTGACGACAGAGGGGAAAACACTGAAGCTTTCTTT. It yields the protein CASSDDRGENTEAFF.